This entry is about one TCR beta chain. The second PCR ran roughly 6 to 11 cycles with a sample-barcoded 5' primer and J-beta primers. In TCRdb, the 5' RACE reads were re-called with MiXCR into one record per CDR3 protein. The table includes roughly 1,100,000 distinct CDR3 sequences, approximately 25% detected once. The ends were cut back, 3 bases at V and 6 bases at J, with 11 bases in the middle. Germline loops: CDR1 SEHNR, CDR2 FQNEAQ (reference sequence). CDR3 length: 14 residues. This specimen comes from a study of blood T cells in healthy people across ages. These sequences were also reported in another study, on T cells of mothers and their children.

The chain has TRBV7-9 and TRBJ2-2; D is perhaps TRBD1 (5 bases). Input material: blood. The clonotype originates from a girl aged 2 to 9 in good health. The CDR3, as DNA: TGTGCCAGCAGCTTGCCCGCAGGGCCCGGGGAGCTGTTTTTT. This translates into CASSLPAGPGELFF.